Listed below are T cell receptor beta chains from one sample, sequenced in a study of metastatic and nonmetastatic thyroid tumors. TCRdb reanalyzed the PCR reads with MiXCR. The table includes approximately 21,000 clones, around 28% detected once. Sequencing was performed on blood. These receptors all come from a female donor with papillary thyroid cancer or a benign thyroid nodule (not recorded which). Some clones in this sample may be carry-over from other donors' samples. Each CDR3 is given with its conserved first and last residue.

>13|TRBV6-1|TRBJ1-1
CAISDSIGAEDFF
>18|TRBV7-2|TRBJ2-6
CASSLFGGGSSGANVLTF
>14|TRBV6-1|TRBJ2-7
CASSFGLPSYEQYF
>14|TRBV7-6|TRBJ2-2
CASSLPYRAGELFF
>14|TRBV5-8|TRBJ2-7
CASSLWQGVYEQYF
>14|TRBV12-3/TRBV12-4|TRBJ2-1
CASSLSGLYNEQFF
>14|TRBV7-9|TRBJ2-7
CASSPGTSGYEQYF
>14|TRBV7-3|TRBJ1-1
CASSWGTGGTEAFF
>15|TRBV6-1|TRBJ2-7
CASSPSGQRVYEQYF
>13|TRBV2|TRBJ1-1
CASKITGGHEAFF
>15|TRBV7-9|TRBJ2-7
CASSLHTGQAYEQYF
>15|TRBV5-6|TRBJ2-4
CASSSTEGAKNIQYF
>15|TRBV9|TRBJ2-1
CASSAGTSRREEQFF
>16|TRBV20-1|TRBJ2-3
CSARRSRDRAPDTQYF
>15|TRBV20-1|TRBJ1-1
CSAPSHDSLNTEAFF
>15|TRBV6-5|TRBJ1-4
CASSYSGRNNEKLFF
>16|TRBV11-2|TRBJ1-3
CASSYQPGTNGNTIYF
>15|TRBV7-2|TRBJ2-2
CASSQQGANTGELFF
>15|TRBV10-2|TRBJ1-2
CASSEFQASNYGYTF
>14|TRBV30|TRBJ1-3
CASRTGRTGNTIYF
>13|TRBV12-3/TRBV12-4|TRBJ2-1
CASSLARDTEQFF
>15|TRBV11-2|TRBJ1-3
CASSLIAGAGNTIYF
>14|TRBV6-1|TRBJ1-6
CASRTGLDNSPLHF
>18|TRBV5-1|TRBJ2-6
CASSLVGTGNSGANVLTF
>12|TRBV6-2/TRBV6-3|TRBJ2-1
CASRRTLNEQFF
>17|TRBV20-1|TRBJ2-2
CSANPSSGGGTDGELFF
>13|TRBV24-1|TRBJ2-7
CATSEPAANEQYF
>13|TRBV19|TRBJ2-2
CASDSAYTGELIF
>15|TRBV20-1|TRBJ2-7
CSARDATGFSYEQYF
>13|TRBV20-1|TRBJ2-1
CSAGAGGHNEQFF
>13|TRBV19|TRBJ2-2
CASSMRESGELFF
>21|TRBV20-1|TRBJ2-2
CSARGFRALAGGPTNTGELFF
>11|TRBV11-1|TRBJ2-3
CASSQVDTQYF
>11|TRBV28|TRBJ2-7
CASGYGYEQYF
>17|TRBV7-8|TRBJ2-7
CASSRRTGTVAHYEQYF
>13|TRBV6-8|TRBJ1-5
CASRTEFYQPQHF
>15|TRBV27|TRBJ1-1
CASKSGTGSGTEAFF
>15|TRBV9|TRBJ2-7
CASSIKSGQVYEQYF
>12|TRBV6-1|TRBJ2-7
CASSLGGYEQYF
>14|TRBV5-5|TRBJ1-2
CASSLGLGTYGYTF
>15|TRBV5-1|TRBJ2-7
CASSLEGEITYEQYF
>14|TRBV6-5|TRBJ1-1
CASSFVGSYAAAFF
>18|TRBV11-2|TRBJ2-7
CASSLVGFMGQGSYEQYF
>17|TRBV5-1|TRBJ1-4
CASSLMGQGFGVEKLFF
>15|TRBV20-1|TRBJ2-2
CSARGLAGLTGELFF
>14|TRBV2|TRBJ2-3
CASSWTGSSDTQYF
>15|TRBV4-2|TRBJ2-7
CASSRTGTGAYEQYF
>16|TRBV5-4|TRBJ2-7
CASSLASGSFSHEQYF
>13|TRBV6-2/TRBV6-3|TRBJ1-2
CASSPTGNYGYTF
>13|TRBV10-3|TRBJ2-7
CAISPREKLEQYF
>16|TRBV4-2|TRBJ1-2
CASTSAGTHSNYGYTF
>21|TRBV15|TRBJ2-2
CATSRERSGTGLDSNTGELFF
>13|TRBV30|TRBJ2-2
CAWTRDLTGELFF